This entry features one T cell receptor beta chain sequence. Its antigen is as yet unknown. The entry originates in a study of T cell responses to AZD1222 COVID-19 vaccine. The study, taken as a whole, reports: White British donors predominated, females outnumbered males, and clonal diversity was possibly underestimated. The number of AZD1222 recipients seropositive at baseline was only five or six. No day 14 peak samples; only post-peak repertoires were characterized. Among spike-specific TCRs, nearly half reportedly target unmutated variant regions.

This CDR3 contains 16 residues. V was cut by 5 bases and J by 2 bases, with 15 bases left in between. In germline, CDR1 is LNHDA, CDR2 SQIVND (reference sequence). Assay: immunoSEQ multiplex PCR; the TCRdb copy retains only in-frame clones and omits some. The table has more than 95,000 clones, around 91% seen once. The starting material was peripheral blood, obtained on day 0 of AZD1222 vaccination. This clonotype originated in an adult in good health. The V and J genes are TRBV19 and TRBJ2-2; D remains unclear. CDR3 protein: CASSALVGINTGELFF. The DNA for the CDR3 is TGTGCCAGTAGTGCCCTAGTGGGGATCAACACCGGGGAGCTGTTTTTT. The variable domain in full, completed from reference TRBV19 and TRBJ2-2, reads DGGITQSPKYLFRKEGQNVTLSCEQNLNHDAMYWYRQDPGQGLRLIYYSQIVNDFQKGDIAEGYSVSREKKESFPLTVTSAQKNPTAFYLCASSALVGINTGELFFGEGSRLTVL.